Below, one T cell receptor beta chain is given with its context. The antigen remains undetermined. These data originate in a study of cytomegalovirus exposure and HLA in healthy donors. Germline V gives CDR1 SGHTA, CDR2 FQGNSA. The CDR3 has 14 amino acids. The V gene lost 8 bases and the J gene lost 2 bases, with 15 bases spanning the gap. Study-wide results and caveats: The study put under 200 TCR beta chains on its list as cytomegalovirus-associated. Across all donors, roughly uniform sequencing depth was an assumption of the presence/absence analyses.

This PCR relied on a set of 60 Vbeta primers and 13 Jbeta primers. Authors' methods: A follow-up analysis tallied about 80 million unique TCR beta chains, some 9.9 million shared. The table came from immunoSEQ multiplex PCR; TCRdb's copy has only in-frame clones and leaves some out. That table furnishes V, J and clone size, whereas the DNA furnished D and trimming. This sample's table reports 100,000 or so clones. This TCR was sampled from a woman in her twenties or thirties in good health and CMV-seronegative. The specimen was PBMCs. This chain joins TRBV7-2 and TRBJ1-2, with a possible D match to TRBD1 (5 bases). CDR3 nucleotide sequence: TGTGCCAGCTCCCCCGCACGGGGGAACTATGGCTACACCTTC. Encoded protein: CASSPARGNYGYTF.